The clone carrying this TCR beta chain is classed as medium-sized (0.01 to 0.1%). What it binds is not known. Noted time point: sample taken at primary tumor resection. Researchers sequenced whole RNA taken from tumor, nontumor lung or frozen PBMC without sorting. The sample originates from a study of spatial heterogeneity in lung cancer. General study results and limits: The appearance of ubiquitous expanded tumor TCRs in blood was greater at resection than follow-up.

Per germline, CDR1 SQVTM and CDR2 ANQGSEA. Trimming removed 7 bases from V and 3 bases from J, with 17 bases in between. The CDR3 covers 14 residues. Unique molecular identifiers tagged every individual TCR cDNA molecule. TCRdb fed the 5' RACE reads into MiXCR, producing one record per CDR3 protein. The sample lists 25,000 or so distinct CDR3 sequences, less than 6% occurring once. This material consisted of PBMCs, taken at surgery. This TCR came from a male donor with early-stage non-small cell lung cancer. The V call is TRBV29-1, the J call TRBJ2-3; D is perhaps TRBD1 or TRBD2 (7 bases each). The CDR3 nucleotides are TGCAGCGCCCAGGGGGGGGCCGGAACAGATACGCAGTATTTT. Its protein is CSAQGGAGTDTQYF.